This T cell receptor beta chain was found in a study of T cell clones after liver transplantation. The method was immunoSEQ multiplex PCR; TCRdb's version includes in-frame clones alone and lacks a portion of them. The profile shows 31,000 or so clones, around 94% of them singletons. The receptor's source is a human patient who received a liver transplant. Some T cells may have come from the graft donor. Sequences were derived from CD8+ T cells from blood, sampled 12 months after liver transplant.

CDR3 bases: TGTGCCAGCAGTTTATTGGTCAACACTGAAGCTTTCTTT. It translates to CASSLLVNTEAFF. The chain uses TRBV27 and TRBJ1-1, with D hard to call. Germline V gene data show CDR1 as MNHEY and CDR2 as SMNVEV (reference sequence). Trimming removed 1 base from V and 2 bases from J, with 5 bases in between. This CDR3 has 13 residues.